This is a list of T cell receptor beta chains from one sample in a study of cytomegalovirus exposure and HLA in healthy donors. Using immunoSEQ multiplex PCR, the repertoire was profiled, and TCRdb retains in-frame clones only, with some absent. The specimen's table records roughly 90,000 clones. Source material: PBMCs. The receptors come from a man aged 50-60 years in good health and CMV-seropositive. The CDR3 runs from the conserved cysteine through the conserved F or W. A D gene is named only where the DNA matches it firmly.

v_call	j_call	d_call	cdr3_nt	cdr3_aa
TRBV4-2	TRBJ2-7	.	TGTGCCAGCAGCCAGAGACCGGGACTCTCCTACGAGCAGTACTTC	CASSQRPGLSYEQYF
TRBV29-1	TRBJ2-7	TRBD1	TGCAGCGTTGGACCCTCGGCGGGACAGGGACGCGAGCAGTACTTC	CSVGPSAGQGREQYF
TRBV18	TRBJ1-1	.	TGTGCCACCCAGGGCACGGACACTGAAGCTTTCTTT	CATQGTDTEAFF
TRBV10-3	TRBJ1-5	TRBD1	TGTGCCATCAGCGGACAGGGAGATAATCAGCCCCAGCATTTT	CAISGQGDNQPQHF
TRBV18	TRBJ2-5	TRBD2	TGTGCCAGCTCACTGAGGGAGAGACTAGCGGGAGAGAGGGGGTACCAAGAGACCCAGTACTTC	CASSLRERLAGERGYQETQYF
TRBV7-2	TRBJ2-5	.	TGTGCCAGCAGCTTAAATAGCGGCCAAGAGACCCAGTACTTC	CASSLNSGQETQYF
TRBV7-2	TRBJ2-1	.	TGTGCCAGCAGCTTAAGGCGGGAGCAGTTCTTC	CASSLRREQFF
TRBV10-3	TRBJ2-7	TRBD2	TGTGCCATCAGTGAGTCTACTAGCGGGAGTTTATACGAGCAGTACTTC	CAISESTSGSLYEQYF
TRBV30	TRBJ2-1	.	TGTGCCTGGAGTGATCTTGGGGCTGATGAGCAGTTCTTC	CAWSDLGADEQFF
TRBV5-1	TRBJ2-5	.	TGCGCCAGCAGCTTGCAGGCTCGGGGCCCTCGGGAGGAGACCCAGTACTTC	CASSLQARGPREETQYF
TRBV30	TRBJ1-5	.	TGTGCCTGGAGCGACGGGAACGGGCAGCCCCAGCATTTT	CAWSDGNGQPQHF
TRBV5-4	TRBJ2-3	.	TGTGCCAGCAGCTTGGGGACAACTACAGATACGCAGTATTTT	CASSLGTTTDTQYF
TRBV5-1	TRBJ1-2	.	TGCGCCAGCAGCGAGCAAGGAGGTGTTGATGGCTACACCTTC	CASSEQGGVDGYTF
TRBV29-1	TRBJ2-2	TRBD1	TGCAGCGTTGAAGAGACAGGGGATGGCACCGGGGAGCTGTTTTTT	CSVEETGDGTGELFF
TRBV19	TRBJ2-1	TRBD2	TGCGCCAGTAGTATCGGGGCGGGAGGGTCCAATGAGCAGTTCTTC	CASSIGAGGSNEQFF
TRBV2	TRBJ1-2	.	TGTGCCAGCAGTGCAGCTTCATGGCGCGGCTATGGCTACACCTTC	CASSAASWRGYGYTF
TRBV7-2	TRBJ2-3	.	TGTGCCAGCAGCTTAAGTGGTGCTAGCCACACCACAGATACGCAGTATTTT	CASSLSGASHTTDTQYF
TRBV12-5	TRBJ1-1	.	TGTGCTAGTGGTTCTACAGAGAACACTGAAGCTTTCTTT	CASGSTENTEAFF
TRBV7-2	TRBJ2-5	.	TGTGCCAGCAGCTTAATCGGGGTGACCCAGTACTTC	CASSLIGVTQYF
TRBV19	TRBJ2-1	.	TGTGCCAGTAGTAGCAGGGCCCACTACAATGAGCAGTTCTTC	CASSSRAHYNEQFF
TRBV19	TRBJ2-2	.	TGTGCCAGTAAGATTAGGAGCGTGTCGAACACCGGGGAGCTGTTTTTT	CASKIRSVSNTGELFF
TRBV19	TRBJ2-7	TRBD1	TGTGCCAGTAGTATACGTCAACAGGGGAGCTCCTACGAGCAGTACTTC	CASSIRQQGSSYEQYF
TRBV7-6	TRBJ2-2	.	TGTGCCAGCAGCTTAGCTATTAGCGGAGGGTACACCGGGGAGCTGTTTTTT	CASSLAISGGYTGELFF
TRBV6-5	TRBJ1-1	.	TGTGCCAGCAGTAAGACAGGTCGGGACACTGAAGCTTTCTTT	CASSKTGRDTEAFF
TRBV4-3	TRBJ2-1	TRBD2	TGCGCCAGCAGCCGCGCACTGACTAGCGGGACCTTTTATGAGCAGTTCTTC	CASSRALTSGTFYEQFF
TRBV30	TRBJ2-7	TRBD2	TGTGCCTGGAGTGGGACTAGCGCCGAGCAGTACTTC	CAWSGTSAEQYF
TRBV10-3	TRBJ1-1	.	TGTGCCATCAGTGAGTCACAAGTCCGAAACACTGAAGCTTTCTTT	CAISESQVRNTEAFF
TRBV2	TRBJ1-5	.	TGTGCCAGCAGTGAAGGGACTGGCAATCAGCCCCAGCATTTT	CASSEGTGNQPQHF
TRBV30	TRBJ2-1	TRBD2	TGTGCCTGGAGCGCAATTCCTCCGCGACTAGCGCAGAATGAGCAGTTCTTC	CAWSAIPPRLAQNEQFF
TRBV11-2	TRBJ2-1	TRBD2	TGTGCCAGCAGCTTTACTAGCGGGAGCAAGGATGAGCAGTTCTTC	CASSFTSGSKDEQFF
TRBV13	TRBJ2-1	.	TGTGCCAGCAGCCGCTGGGGGGAGCCGTTCTTC	CASSRWGEPFF
TRBV6-5	TRBJ2-1	TRBD2	TGTGCCAGCAGTTACTGGACTAGCGGGAGTGACAATGAGCAGTTCTTC	CASSYWTSGSDNEQFF
TRBV10-2	TRBJ2-7	TRBD2	TGCGCCAGCAGTGAGCCCCTAGCGGATTCCTACGAGCAGTACTTC	CASSEPLADSYEQYF
TRBV6-5	TRBJ2-5	TRBD1	TGTGCCAGCAGTTACTATTCCCAGGGGGCGGGGGAGACCCAGTACTTC	CASSYYSQGAGETQYF
TRBV9	TRBJ2-1	TRBD2	TGTGCCAGCAGCTTAGCGGGAGCCATCTCCTACAATGAGCAGTTCTTC	CASSLAGAISYNEQFF
TRBV7-2	TRBJ1-2	.	TGTGCCAGCAGCCTCGGGCAGGGGTTCGATGGCTACACCTTC	CASSLGQGFDGYTF
TRBV7-2	TRBJ2-3	TRBD2	TGTGCCAGCAGCTTAGGGACTAGCCTCTACACAGATACGCAGTATTTT	CASSLGTSLYTDTQYF
TRBV7-9	TRBJ2-5	TRBD2	TGTGCCAGCAAAAGACTAGCGGGAGAAGAGACCCAGTACTTC	CASKRLAGEETQYF
TRBV5-4	TRBJ2-1	.	TGTGCCAGCAGCCTTACAAACAATGAGCAGTTCTTC	CASSLTNNEQFF
TRBV28	TRBJ1-1	TRBD1	TGTGCCAGCAGACGGGACAGGGATTGGGGCACTGAAGCTTTCTTT	CASRRDRDWGTEAFF
TRBV27	TRBJ2-6	.	TGTGCCAGCAGCCCACGGGGGGCCAACGTCCTGACTTTC	CASSPRGANVLTF
TRBV5-1	TRBJ2-2	TRBD2	TGCGCCAGCAGCCCCCTCGCGGGAGGGCGGGTCACCGGGGAGCTGTTTTTT	CASSPLAGGRVTGELFF
TRBV13	TRBJ1-3	.	TGTGCCAGCAGCCGTACAGACTCTGGAAACACCATATATTTT	CASSRTDSGNTIYF
TRBV19	TRBJ1-1	.	TGTGCCAGTAGTATCGAGCGGGGGCACTCCGCGAACACTGAAGCTTTCTTT	CASSIERGHSANTEAFF
TRBV27	TRBJ1-1	.	TGTGCCAGCAGTTTATCGAGGGGGGGAACTGAAGCTTTCTTT	CASSLSRGGTEAFF
TRBV7-2	TRBJ1-1	.	TGTGCCAGCAGCTCCGACAGGAACACTGAAGCTTTCTTT	CASSSDRNTEAFF
TRBV7-9	TRBJ1-1	TRBD1	TGTGCCAGCAGCCCCACCTTGGACAGGGAGAACACTGAAGCTTTCTTT	CASSPTLDRENTEAFF
TRBV29-1	TRBJ1-1	TRBD1	TGCAGCGTTCTCAGGGGGGCTGAAGCTTTCTTT	CSVLRGAEAFF
TRBV5-1	TRBJ2-3	.	TGCGCCAGCAGCTTGGGACTAGTTAGCACAGATACGCAGTATTTT	CASSLGLVSTDTQYF
TRBV28	TRBJ1-1	TRBD1	TGTGCCAGCAGCTTAAGGGGGCCTGTGGGGACCTATGGGGCTTTCTTT	CASSLRGPVGTYGAFF
TRBV27	TRBJ2-7	.	TGTGCCAGCAGGCGGTCGGCAGGGGTCCCCTACGAGCAGTACTTC	CASRRSAGVPYEQYF
TRBV4-3	TRBJ2-1	TRBD2	TGCGCCAGCAGCCAAGAGGGACTAGCTGGAAATGAGCAGTTCTTC	CASSQEGLAGNEQFF
TRBV29-1	TRBJ1-1	.	TGCAGCTTCGCAGTAAACACTGAAGCTTTCTTT	CSFAVNTEAFF
TRBV7-8	TRBJ1-2	.	TGTGCCAGCAGCCTCCGGCGGGAAATGAACTATGGCTACACCTTC	CASSLRREMNYGYTF
TRBV30	TRBJ2-7	TRBD2	TGTGCCTGGAGCAGAAGCGGGGGGTACGAGCAGTACTTC	CAWSRSGGYEQYF
TRBV6-5	TRBJ1-2	.	TGTGCCAGCAGTTACGGGGGGAACTATGGCTACACCTTC	CASSYGGNYGYTF
TRBV4-1	TRBJ1-1	TRBD1	TGCGCCAGCAGCCTCGGGACAGGGGGTTTTTACACTGAAGCTTTCTTT	CASSLGTGGFYTEAFF
TRBV2	TRBJ2-1	TRBD2	TGTGCCAGCTTTCCTGGACTAGCGGGAGGGTTGTTCTTC	CASFPGLAGGLFF
TRBV10-3	TRBJ2-2	.	TGTGCCATCAGTGAGTGGAAGAGCGAAAACACCGGGGAGCTGTTTTTT	CAISEWKSENTGELFF